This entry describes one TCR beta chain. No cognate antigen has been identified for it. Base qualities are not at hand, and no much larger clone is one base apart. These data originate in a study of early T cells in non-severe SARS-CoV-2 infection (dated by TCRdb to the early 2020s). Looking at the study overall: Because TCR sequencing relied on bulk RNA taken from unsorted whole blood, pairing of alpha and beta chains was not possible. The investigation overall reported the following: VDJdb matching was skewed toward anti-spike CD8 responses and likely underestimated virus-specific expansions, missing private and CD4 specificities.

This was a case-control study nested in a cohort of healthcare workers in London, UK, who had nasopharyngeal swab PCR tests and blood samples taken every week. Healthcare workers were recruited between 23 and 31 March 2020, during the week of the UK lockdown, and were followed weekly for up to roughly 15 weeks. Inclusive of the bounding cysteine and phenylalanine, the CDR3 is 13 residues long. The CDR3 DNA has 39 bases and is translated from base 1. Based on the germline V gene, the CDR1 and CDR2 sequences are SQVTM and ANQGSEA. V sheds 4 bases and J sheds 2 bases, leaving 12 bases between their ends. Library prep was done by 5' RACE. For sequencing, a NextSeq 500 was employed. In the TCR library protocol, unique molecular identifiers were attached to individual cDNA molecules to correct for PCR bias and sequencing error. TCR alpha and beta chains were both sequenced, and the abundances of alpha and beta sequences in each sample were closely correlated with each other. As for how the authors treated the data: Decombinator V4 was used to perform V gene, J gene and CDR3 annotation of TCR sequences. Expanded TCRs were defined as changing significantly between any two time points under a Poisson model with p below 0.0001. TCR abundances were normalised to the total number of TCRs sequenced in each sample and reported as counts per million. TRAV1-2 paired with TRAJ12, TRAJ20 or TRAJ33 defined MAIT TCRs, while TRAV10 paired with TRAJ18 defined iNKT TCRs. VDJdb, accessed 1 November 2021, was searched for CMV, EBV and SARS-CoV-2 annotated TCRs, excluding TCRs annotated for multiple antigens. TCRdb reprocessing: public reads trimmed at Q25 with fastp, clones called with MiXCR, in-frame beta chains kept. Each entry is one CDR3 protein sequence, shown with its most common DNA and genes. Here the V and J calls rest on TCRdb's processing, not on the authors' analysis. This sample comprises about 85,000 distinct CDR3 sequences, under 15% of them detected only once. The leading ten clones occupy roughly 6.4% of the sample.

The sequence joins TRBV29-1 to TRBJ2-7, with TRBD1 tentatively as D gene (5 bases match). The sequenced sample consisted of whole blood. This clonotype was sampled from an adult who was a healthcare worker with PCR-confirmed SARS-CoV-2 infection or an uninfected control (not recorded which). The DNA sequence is TGCAGCGTTGGGACAAAGGGGCCCTACGAGCAGTACTTC. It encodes CSVGTKGPYEQYF.